The 16 T cell receptor beta chains below come from one sample, sequenced in a study of blood T cell repertoires in COVID-19. TCRdb's table, derived via immunoSEQ multiplex PCR, lists solely in-frame clones and lacks some. The top ten hold 1.9% of the sample, which has over 200,000 clones, about 90% seen once. Input material: peripheral blood. The origin of the receptors is a middle-aged man with active or convalescent COVID-19.

A word on this clone: At the DNA level, this CDR3 is encoded by other sequences in the same sample as well. The gene calls are TRBV11-2 and TRBJ2-2; a weak D match, TRBD1 (6 bases). Trimming took 5 bases from V and 1 from J, leaving 8 bases between them. The CDR3 loop spans 14 amino acids. Germline V CDR1 and CDR2: SGHAT, FQNNGV. CDR3 sequence reads: CASSRRGNTGELFF. As DNA, the CDR3 is TGTGCCAGCAGCCGCAGGGGGAACACCGGGGAGCTGTTTTTT.

The J gene is TRBJ2-1, the V gene TRBV30; TRBD2 matches 9 bases. CDR1 and CDR2 from the germline V gene are GTSNPN and SVGIG (reference sequence). This CDR3 comprises 15 residues. V was clipped by 4 bases and J by 9 bases; unmatched bases: 13. DNA for the CDR3: TGTGCCTGGACTACCACTAGCGGGTCTCTCGTTGAGCAGTTCTTC. This codes for CAWTTTSGSLVEQFF. Supplemented by reference TRBV30 and TRBJ2-1, the full variable domain reads SQTIHQWPATLVQPVGSPLSLECTVEGTSNPNLYWYRQAAGRGLQLLFYSVGIGQISSEVPQNLSASRPQDRQFILSSKKLLLSDSGFYLCAWTTTSGSLVEQFFGPGTRLTVL.

The V call is TRBV9, the J call TRBJ2-3; the match to TRBD2 covers 7 bases. CDR1 SGDLS and CDR2 YYNGEE come from the germline V gene. The junction had 5 bases not matched to a gene; V was cut back by 4 bases and J by 0 bases. This CDR3 has 15 amino acids. For the CDR3, the DNA is TGTGCCAGCAGCCCCGGGACTACTAGCACAGATACGCAGTATTTT. Translating it yields CASSPGTTSTDTQYF. Full variable domain (remainder filled in from reference TRBV9 and TRBJ2-3): DSGVTQTPKHLITATGQRVTLRCSPRSGDLSVYWYQQSLDQGLQFLIQYYNGEERAKGNILERFSAQQFPDLHSELNLSSLELGDSALYFCASSPGTTSTDTQYFGPGTRLTVL.

V is TRBV6-5 and J is TRBJ1-2, with 8 bases identical to TRBD1. Trimming took 6 bases from V and 4 from J; bases not matched to a gene: 4. Germline assignment: CDR1 MNHEY and CDR2 SVGAGI. There are 13 residues in the CDR3. The CDR3 DNA follows: TGTGCCAGCAGAACCGGGACAGGCTATGGCTACACCTTC. Its protein is CASRTGTGYGYTF.

The chain couples TRBV28 to TRBJ1-2, with 10 bases identical to TRBD1. V lost 7 bases, J lost 8 bases, and 10 bases stayed unmatched. Germline values: CDR1 MDHEN, CDR2 SYDVKM. This CDR3 comprises 14 residues. The CDR3 reads CASIPGQGSGGYTF. For the CDR3, the DNA is TGTGCCAGCATCCCGGGACAGGGGTCAGGCGGCTACACCTTC.

In its sample, this clone was seen once. The rearrangement uses TRBV5-4 and TRBJ1-1; D possibly corresponds to TRBD1 (5 bases). CDR1 is SGHNT and CDR2 is YYREEE in the germline V gene (reference sequence). V was shortened by 2 bases and J by 6 bases, with 8 bases between the two germline ends. The CDR3 loop spans 12 amino acids. In DNA form, the CDR3 reads TGTGCCAGCAGCTTTCAAGGGGCTGAAGCTTTCTTT. Its protein product is CASSFQGAEAFF.

This chain joins TRBV15 and TRBJ2-5; D is uncertain. V was clipped by 7 bases and J by 7 bases, with 16 bases between them. The CDR3 runs 13 residues. The germline V gene encodes CDR1 LNHNV and CDR2 YYDKDF (reference sequence). In DNA form, the CDR3 reads TGTGCCACCAATATTTTTCCAGATGGGACCCAGTACTTC. Its translation is CATNIFPDGTQYF.

The chain couples TRBV28 to TRBJ1-2; D gene ambiguous. This CDR3 region has 16 residues. The germline CDR1 and CDR2 sequences are MDHEN and SYDVKM. Trimming shortened V by 4 bases and J by 0 bases, and 15 bases separated the two germline ends. This CDR3 is CASSSLDRTANYGYTF. In nucleotides, the CDR3 is TGTGCCAGCAGTTCCCTCGACCGAACAGCTAACTATGGCTACACCTTC.

The chain couples TRBV6-5 to TRBJ1-6, with D hard to call. Trimming took 6 bases from V and 8 from J, leaving 14 bases between them. Germline loops: CDR1 MNHEY, CDR2 SVGAGI. The CDR3 contains 14 residues. The CDR3 region has the DNA TGTGCCAGCAGCCCCGGAGGGTCGCATTCACCCCTCCACTTT. Protein sequence: CASSPGGSHSPLHF.

This chain uses TRBV5-4 with TRBJ2-5; D is perhaps TRBD1 (6 bases). V lost 2 bases, J lost 3 bases, and 14 bases lay in between. Germline-derived CDR1 and CDR2 are SGHNT and YYREEE (reference sequence). CDR3 length: 15 amino acids. The CDR3: CASSFYSRGEETQYF. Written as DNA, the CDR3 is TGTGCCAGCAGCTTTTACTCCAGGGGTGAAGAGACCCAGTACTTC.

This clone occurred once. The V call is TRBV13, the J call TRBJ2-3; weak D call: TRBD2 (6 bases). The CDR3 sequence is 16 residues long. V lost 5 bases and J 3 bases, leaving 18 bases between the germline ends. Per germline, CDR1 PRHDT and CDR2 FYEKMQ (reference sequence). The CDR3 DNA is TGTGCCAGCAGCCCTGCAGGAGGGCCATCGACAGATACGCAGTATTTT. Translating gives CASSPAGGPSTDTQYF.

With respect to this clone: At the DNA level, this CDR3 is encoded by other sequences in the same sample as well. The chain joins TRBV5-1 to TRBJ1-2, with D unresolved. Trimming removed 0 bases at V and 0 bases at J, with 6 bases between. This CDR3 has 14 amino acids. Germline assignment: CDR1 SGHRS and CDR2 YFSETQ. The CDR3 loop is CASSLESPNYGYTF. The CDR3 DNA is TGCGCCAGCAGCTTGGAAAGCCCTAACTATGGCTACACCTTC.

Regarding this clone: One junction end disagrees with the germline gene, perhaps due to a read error. This rearrangement joins TRBV7-9 to TRBJ1-3; tentatively, D is TRBD1 (6 bases). The germline gives CDR1 SEHNR, CDR2 FQNEAQ (reference sequence). CDR3 length: 11 residues. This chain's CDR3 is CASSSTGHIHF. The CDR3 region has the DNA TGTGCCAGCAGCTCAACGGGACATATACATTTT.

V and J are TRBV2 and TRBJ1-1; D might be TRBD1 (6 bases). Trimming took off 4 bases at V and 0 bases at J, with 6 bases between the two ends. There are 13 residues in the CDR3. The germline CDR1 and CDR2 sequences are SNHLY and FYNNEI. CDR3: CASSGTVNTEAFF. DNA of the CDR3: TGTGCCAGCAGTGGGACAGTGAACACTGAAGCTTTCTTT. The full variable domain, completed using reference TRBV2 and TRBJ1-1, is EPEVTQTPSHQVTQMGQEVILRCVPISNHLYFYWYRQILGQKVEFLVSFYNNEISEKSEIFDDQFSVERPDGSNFTLKIRSTKLEDSAMYFCASSGTVNTEAFFGQGTRLTVV.

The genes are TRBV3-1 (or the pseudogene TRBV3-2) and TRBJ1-2; TRBD1 is a possible D gene (5 bases). The germline CDR1 and CDR2 sequences are LGHDT and YNNKEL (reference sequence). The CDR3 has 15 residues. The ends were cut back, 6 bases at V and 4 bases at J, with 18 bases in the middle. Here the CDR3 reads CASSAPGQVLYGYTF. The CDR3 DNA reads as TGTGCCAGCAGTGCTCCCGGACAAGTGCTCTATGGCTACACCTTC.

V gene TRBV30 combines with J gene TRBJ2-2, with a weak D call TRBD1 (5 bases). The CDR3 runs to 16 residues. Trimming shortened V by 0 bases and J by 5 bases, and 16 bases separated the two germline ends. The germline CDR1 and CDR2 sequences are GTSNPN and SVGIG (reference sequence). The CDR3 sequence is CAWSVSFKKGTGELFF. CDR3 coding DNA: TGTGCCTGGAGTGTAAGCTTCAAAAAGGGGACCGGGGAGCTGTTTTTT.